This T cell receptor (beta chain) was identified during a study of T cells in localized non-small cell lung cancer. Concerning this clone: Its antigen is unidentified. One junction end disagrees with the germline gene, perhaps due to a read error.

Study-level points and caveats: Because only a single region of the tumor was sequenced, heterogeneity remains possible. Median detection of top 100 tumor clones in adjacent lung was 57 clones.

Libraries were prepared by immunoSEQ multiplex PCR; TCRdb keeps only in-frame clonotypes and omits some of them. This repertoire shows about 1,200 clones, about a fifth found once; its top ten account for 20%. The CDR3 contains 17 residues. Germline CDR1 reads MNHGY; CDR2 reads SAAAGT. The sequenced sample was normal lung tissue next to the tumor, obtained before any cancer treatment. The receptor's source is a man aged 35 to 69 with stage III squamous cell lung carcinoma. This chain uses TRBV6-8 with TRBJ2-5; 10 bases line up with TRBD2. CDR3 loop: CAISGPTGTSVQETQYF. The CDR3 nucleotides are TGTGCCATCAGTGGCCCCACCGGGACTAGCGTACAAGAGACCCAGTACTTC.